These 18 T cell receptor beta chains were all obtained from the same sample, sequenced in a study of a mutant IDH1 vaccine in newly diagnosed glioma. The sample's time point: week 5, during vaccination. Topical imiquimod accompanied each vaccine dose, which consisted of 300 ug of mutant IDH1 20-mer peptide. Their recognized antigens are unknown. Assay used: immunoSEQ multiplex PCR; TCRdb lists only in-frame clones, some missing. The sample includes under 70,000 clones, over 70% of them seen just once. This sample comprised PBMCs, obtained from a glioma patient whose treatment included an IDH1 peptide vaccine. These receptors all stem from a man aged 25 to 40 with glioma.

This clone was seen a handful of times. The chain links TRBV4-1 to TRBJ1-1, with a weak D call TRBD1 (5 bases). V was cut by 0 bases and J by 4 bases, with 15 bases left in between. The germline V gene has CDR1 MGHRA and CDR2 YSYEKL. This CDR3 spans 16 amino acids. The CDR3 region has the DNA TGCGCCAGCAGCCAAGAGGATGGCAGGGAGGGCACTGAAGCTTTCTTT. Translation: CASSQEDGREGTEAFF.

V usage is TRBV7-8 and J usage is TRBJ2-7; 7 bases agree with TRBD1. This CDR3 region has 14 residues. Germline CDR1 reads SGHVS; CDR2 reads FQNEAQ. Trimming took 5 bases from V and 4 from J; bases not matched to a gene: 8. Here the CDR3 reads CASSTGTAIYEQYF. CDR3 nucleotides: TGTGCCAGCAGCACCGGGACAGCAATATACGAGCAGTACTTC.

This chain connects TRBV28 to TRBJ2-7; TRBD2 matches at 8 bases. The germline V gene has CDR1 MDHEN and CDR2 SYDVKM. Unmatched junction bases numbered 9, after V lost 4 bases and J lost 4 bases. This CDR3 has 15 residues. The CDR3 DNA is TGTGCCAGCAGTTCCTATGGGCGGGGGGAATACGAGCAGTACTTC. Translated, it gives CASSSYGRGEYEQYF.

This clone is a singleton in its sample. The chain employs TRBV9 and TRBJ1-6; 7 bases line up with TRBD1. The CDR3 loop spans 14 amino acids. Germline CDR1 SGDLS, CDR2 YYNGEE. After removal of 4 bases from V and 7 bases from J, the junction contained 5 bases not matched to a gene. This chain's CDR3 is CASSPGGDNSPLHF. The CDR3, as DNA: TGTGCCAGCAGCCCAGGGGGGGACAATTCACCCCTCCACTTT.

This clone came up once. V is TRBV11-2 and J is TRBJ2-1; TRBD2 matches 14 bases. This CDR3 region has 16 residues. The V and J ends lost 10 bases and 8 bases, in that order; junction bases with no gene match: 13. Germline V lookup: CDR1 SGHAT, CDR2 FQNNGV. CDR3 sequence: CATRRLAGGPLDEQFF. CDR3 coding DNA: TGTGCCACCAGACGACTAGCGGGGGGGCCCTTGGATGAGCAGTTCTTC.

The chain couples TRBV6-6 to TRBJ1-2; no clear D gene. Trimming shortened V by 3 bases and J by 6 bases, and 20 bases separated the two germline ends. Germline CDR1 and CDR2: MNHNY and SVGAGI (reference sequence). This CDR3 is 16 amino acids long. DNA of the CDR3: TGTGCCAGCAGTTATTCCCCCCGGGTGGGAACGGATGGCTACACCTTC. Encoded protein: CASSYSPRVGTDGYTF.

The CDR3 coding sequence is TGTGCCAGCAGCGTAAATGTCGGGAGCTCCTACAATGAGCAGTTCTTC. Its protein product is CASSVNVGSSYNEQFF. The chain has TRBV9 and TRBJ2-1, with D perhaps TRBD2 (6 bases). In germline, CDR1 is SGDLS, CDR2 YYNGEE. Trimming shortened V by 1 base and J by 0 bases, and 11 bases separated the two germline ends. The CDR3 consists of 16 residues.

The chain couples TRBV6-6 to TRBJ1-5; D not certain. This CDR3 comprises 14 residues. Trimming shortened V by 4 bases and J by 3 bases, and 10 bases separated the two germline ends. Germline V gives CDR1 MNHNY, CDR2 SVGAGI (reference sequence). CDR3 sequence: CASSSTDYNQPQHF. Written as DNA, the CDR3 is TGTGCCAGCAGTTCGACGGATTACAATCAGCCCCAGCATTTT.

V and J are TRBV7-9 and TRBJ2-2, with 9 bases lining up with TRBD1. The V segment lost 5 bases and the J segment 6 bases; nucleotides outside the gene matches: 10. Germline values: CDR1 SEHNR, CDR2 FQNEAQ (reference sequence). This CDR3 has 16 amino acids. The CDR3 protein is CASSRKGTGLPGELFF. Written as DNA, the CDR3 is TGTGCCAGCAGCCGGAAAGGGACAGGGTTACCCGGGGAGCTGTTTTTT.

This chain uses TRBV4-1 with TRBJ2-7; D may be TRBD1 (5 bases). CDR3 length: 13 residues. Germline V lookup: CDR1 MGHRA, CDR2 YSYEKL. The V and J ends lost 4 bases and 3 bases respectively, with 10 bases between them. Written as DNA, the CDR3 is TGCGCCAGCAGCCTTCAGGACAACTACGAGCAGTACTTC. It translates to CASSLQDNYEQYF.

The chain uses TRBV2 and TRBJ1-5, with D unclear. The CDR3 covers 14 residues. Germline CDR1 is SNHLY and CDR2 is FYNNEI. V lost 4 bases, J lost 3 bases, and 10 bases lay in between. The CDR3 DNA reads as TGTGCCAGCAGTGGGATCCAAGCCAATCAGCCCCAGCATTTT. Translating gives CASSGIQANQPQHF.

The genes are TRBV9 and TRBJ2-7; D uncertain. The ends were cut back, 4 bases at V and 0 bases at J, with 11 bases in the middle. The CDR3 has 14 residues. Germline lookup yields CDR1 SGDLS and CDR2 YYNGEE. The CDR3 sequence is CASSPSQSSYEQYF. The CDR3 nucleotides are TGTGCCAGCAGCCCCTCCCAGAGCTCCTACGAGCAGTACTTC.

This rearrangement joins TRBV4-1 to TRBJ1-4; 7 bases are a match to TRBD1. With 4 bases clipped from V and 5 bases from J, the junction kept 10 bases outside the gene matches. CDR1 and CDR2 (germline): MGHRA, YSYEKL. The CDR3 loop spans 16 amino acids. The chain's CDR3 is CASSLNQGGGNEKLFF. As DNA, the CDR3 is TGCGCCAGCAGCCTTAATCAGGGGGGCGGAAATGAAAAACTGTTTTTT.

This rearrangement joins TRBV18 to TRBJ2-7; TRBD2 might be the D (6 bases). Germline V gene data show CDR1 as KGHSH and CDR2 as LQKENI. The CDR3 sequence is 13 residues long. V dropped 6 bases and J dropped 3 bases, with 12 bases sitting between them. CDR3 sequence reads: CASSPDGGYEQYF. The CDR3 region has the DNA TGTGCCAGCTCCCCGGACGGGGGCTACGAGCAGTACTTC.

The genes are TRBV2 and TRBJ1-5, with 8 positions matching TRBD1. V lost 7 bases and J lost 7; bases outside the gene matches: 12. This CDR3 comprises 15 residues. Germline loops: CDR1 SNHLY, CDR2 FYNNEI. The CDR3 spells CASTQGQGNLQPQHF. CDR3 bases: TGTGCCAGCACCCAAGGACAGGGAAATTTGCAGCCCCAGCATTTT. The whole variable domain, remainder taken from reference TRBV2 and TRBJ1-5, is EPEVTQTPSHQVTQMGQEVILRCVPISNHLYFYWYRQILGQKVEFLVSFYNNEISEKSEIFDDQFSVERPDGSNFTLKIRSTKLEDSAMYFCASTQGQGNLQPQHFGDGTRLSIL.

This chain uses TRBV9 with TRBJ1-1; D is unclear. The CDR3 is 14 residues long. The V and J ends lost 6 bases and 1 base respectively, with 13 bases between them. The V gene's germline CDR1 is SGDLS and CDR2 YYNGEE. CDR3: CASTMTGQNTEAFF. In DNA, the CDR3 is TGTGCCAGCACCATGACGGGCCAGAACACTGAAGCTTTCTTT.

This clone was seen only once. CDR3 amino acids: CASSLQRGRNEKLFF. CDR3 DNA sequence: TGTGCCAGCAGCTTACAAAGGGGAAGGAATGAAAAACTGTTTTTT. This chain joins TRBV7-2 and TRBJ1-4; a weak D match, TRBD1 (5 bases). Trimming cost V 2 bases and J 5 bases, with 12 bases left between them. CDR3 length: 15 residues. From germline, CDR1 is SGHTA and CDR2 FQGNSA.

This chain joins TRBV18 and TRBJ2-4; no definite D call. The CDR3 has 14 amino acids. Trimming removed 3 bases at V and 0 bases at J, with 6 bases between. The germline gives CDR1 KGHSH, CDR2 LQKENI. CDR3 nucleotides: TGTGCCAGCTCACCGAAGCTAGCCAAAAACATTCAGTACTTC. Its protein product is CASSPKLAKNIQYF.